These 30 T cell receptor beta chains came from one sample sequenced in a study of blood T cell repertoires in COVID-19. The assay was immunoSEQ multiplex PCR, and TCRdb's table has in-frame clones only and misses some. The data show 200,000 to 300,000 clones, around 86% seen once. Sequences were obtained from peripheral blood. Every receptor here comes from a woman aged 35 to 49 who had recovered from COVID-19.

The chain employs TRBV4-3 and TRBJ2-5, with D tentatively TRBD2 (7 bases). The ends were cut back, 0 bases at V and 5 bases at J, with 16 bases in the middle. The CDR3 totals 16 residues. Germline CDR1 and CDR2: LGHNA and YSLEER. CDR3 sequence (DNA): TGCGCCAGCAGCCAAGAAAGAAGGGGGGGCCGGGAGACCCAGTACTTC. This encodes CASSQERRGGRETQYF.

This clone appeared a single time. The rearrangement uses TRBV19 and TRBJ1-2, with TRBD1 as a possible D gene (6 bases). CDR3 length: 15 residues. Germline-derived CDR1 and CDR2 are LNHDA and SQIVND (reference sequence). V was shortened by 5 bases and J by 0 bases, with 13 bases between the two germline ends. CDR3 in DNA: TGTGCCAGTAGTGGTCGGACAGCATCTAACTATGGCTACACCTTC. It is translated as CASSGRTASNYGYTF.

The rearrangement joins TRBV12-3 or TRBV12-4 to TRBJ1-3; D might be TRBD1 (6 bases). CDR3 length equals 13 residues. V lost 5 bases, J lost 3 bases, and 8 bases lay in between. CDR3 region: CASSGQLGNTIYF. The CDR3 DNA reads as TGTGCCAGCAGTGGACAGCTTGGAAACACCATATATTTT.

This sequence joins TRBV18 and TRBJ2-4, with D tentatively TRBD2 (6 bases). The CDR3 contains 17 residues. CDR1 is KGHSH and CDR2 is LQKENI in the germline V gene. The ends were cut back, 0 bases at V and 9 bases at J, with 21 bases in the middle. Written as DNA, the CDR3 is TGTGCCAGCTCACCACCGGAGGGACCGGCCGGGAATGGCATTCAGTACTTC. Translating gives CASSPPEGPAGNGIQYF.

Notes on this clone: The germline gene is not matched at one end of the junction; a read error may be the cause. The chain employs TRBV28 and TRBJ2-1, with D tentatively TRBD2 (6 bases). Germline loops: CDR1 MDHEN, CDR2 SYDVKM. There are 15 residues in the CDR3. CDR3 amino acids: CASSWWGDSNNEQFF. CDR3 coding DNA: TGTGCCAGCAGTTGGTGGGGGGACTCCAACAATGAGCAGTTCTTC.

The chain employs TRBV5-4 and TRBJ2-3; D is undetermined. The CDR3 runs to 16 residues. V dropped 0 bases and J dropped 0 bases, with 11 bases sitting between them. Germline CDR1 reads SGHNT; CDR2 reads YYREEE (reference sequence). The DNA for the CDR3 is TGTGCCAGCAGCTTGGGCGGCAGAGCTAGCACAGATACGCAGTATTTT. Its protein is CASSLGGRASTDTQYF. Full variable domain (missing parts from reference TRBV5-4 and TRBJ2-3): ETGVTQSPTHLIKTRGQQVTLRCSSQSGHNTVSWYQQALGQGPQFIFQYYREEENGRGNFPPRFSGLQFPNYSSELNVNALELDDSALYLCASSLGGRASTDTQYFGPGTRLTVL.

The V call is TRBV30, the J call TRBJ1-2, with 7 bases identical to TRBD1. The CDR3 totals 14 residues. The V segment lost 3 bases and the J segment 3 bases; nucleotides outside the gene matches: 7. CDR1 is GTSNPN, CDR2 SVGIG, per germline (reference sequence). CDR3 nucleotide sequence: TGTGCCTGGAGCTCGCTAGGGACAGACTATGGCTACACCTTC. Encoded protein: CAWSSLGTDYGYTF.

The chain couples TRBV5-4 to TRBJ1-3, with D unresolved. CDR3 length equals 14 residues. CDR1 and CDR2 (germline): SGHNT, YYREEE (reference sequence). Trimming shortened V by 4 bases and J by 0 bases, and 8 bases separated the two germline ends. CDR3 region: CASSIGLSGNTIYF. In nucleotides, the CDR3 is TGTGCCAGCAGCATTGGACTCTCTGGAAACACCATATATTTT.

This rearrangement joins TRBV10-3 to TRBJ1-6; D is perhaps TRBD1 (5 bases). Germline V gene lookup returns CDR1 ENHRY and CDR2 SYGVKD. V was clipped by 8 bases and J by 3 bases, with 8 bases between them. The CDR3 sequence is 13 residues long. The CDR3: CAIGDSYNSPLHF. The CDR3 DNA is TGTGCCATCGGCGACAGCTATAATTCACCCCTCCACTTT.

The chain links TRBV25-1 to TRBJ2-3; tentative D call: TRBD1 (5 bases). Trimming shortened V by 3 bases and J by 4 bases, and 20 bases separated the two germline ends. The CDR3 spans 17 residues. Germline V gene lookup returns CDR1 MGHDK and CDR2 SYGVNS. CDR3 amino acids: CASSDPTVSIVPDTQYF. CDR3 nucleotide sequence: TGTGCCAGCAGTGACCCGACAGTCTCGATCGTACCAGATACGCAGTATTTT. Combining the CDR3 with reference TRBV25-1 and TRBJ2-3 gives the whole variable domain EADIYQTPRYLVIGTGKKITLECSQTMGHDKMYWYQQDPGMELHLIHYSYGVNSTEKGDLSSESTVSRIRTEHFPLTLESARPSHTSQYLCASSDPTVSIVPDTQYFGPGTRLTVL.

J is TRBJ1-5 and V is TRBV6-5; D is unclear. The length of the CDR3 is 15 residues. The germline CDR1 and CDR2 sequences are MNHEY and SVGAGI. V was clipped by 0 bases and J by 6 bases, with 12 bases between them. The DNA of the CDR3 is TGTGCCAGCAGTTACTCGACCAGTGCGGGTCAGCCCCAGCATTTT. The encoded protein is CASSYSTSAGQPQHF.

The genes are TRBV2 and TRBJ1-2, with D perhaps TRBD1 (5 bases). This CDR3 spans 15 amino acids. Per germline, CDR1 SNHLY and CDR2 FYNNEI. Trimming removed 1 base at V and 7 bases at J, with 16 bases between. CDR3 DNA sequence: TGTGCCAGCAGTGAAGGGGTCCGGACCGGGGGTGGCTACACCTTC. Its protein is CASSEGVRTGGGYTF.

This clone has only one observation. The chain employs TRBV24-1 and TRBJ2-5; 7 bases map to TRBD1. Germline values: CDR1 KGHDR, CDR2 SFDVKD. Trimming at V came to 4 bases and at J to 2 bases, leaving 6 bases not matched to a gene. CDR3 size: 15 residues. The CDR3 is CATSESGTAQETQYF. CDR3 sequence (DNA): TGTGCCACCAGTGAGTCCGGGACAGCACAAGAGACCCAGTACTTC.

This clone was seen a handful of times. The chain has TRBV3-1 (or the pseudogene TRBV3-2) and TRBJ1-1; weak D call: TRBD1 (6 bases). Germline assignment: CDR1 LGHDT and CDR2 YNNKEL (reference sequence). The V end lost 2 bases, the J end lost 5 bases, and 15 bases lay between the germline ends. The length of the CDR3 is 15 residues. The CDR3 reads CASSQLDRLGTEAFF. Written as DNA, the CDR3 is TGTGCCAGCAGCCAACTAGACAGGTTAGGAACTGAAGCTTTCTTT.

The DNA for the CDR3 is TGTGCCAGCTCACCCCAACAGGGTGGAAACGAGCAGTACTTC. Its translation: CASSPQQGGNEQYF. The genes are TRBV18 and TRBJ2-7; TRBD1 is a possible D gene (6 bases). This CDR3 is 14 amino acids long. With 3 bases removed from V and 5 bases from J, the gap between germline ends came to 14 bases. Germline V gives CDR1 KGHSH, CDR2 LQKENI.

Here the CDR3 DNA reads TGTGCCAGCAGTTTATATGCGGGCGGACTGTGGGGCTACACCTTC. Translated, it gives CASSLYAGGLWGYTF. This chain joins TRBV27 and TRBJ1-2; D is undetermined. The germline V gene encodes CDR1 MNHEY and CDR2 SMNVEV (reference sequence). CDR3 size: 15 residues. Between the trimmed V and J ends, which lost 1 base and 8 bases, there was a span of 17 bases.

This clone was seen a single time. V gene TRBV12-3 or TRBV12-4 combines with J gene TRBJ1-1; D unclear. Trimming stripped 3 bases from V and 8 bases from J, with 7 bases between. CDR3 size: 11 residues. The CDR3 reads CASSFWEEAFF. DNA of the CDR3: TGTGCCAGCAGTTTTTGGGAGGAAGCTTTCTTT.

The chain recombines TRBV5-4 with TRBJ2-7, with D possibly TRBD1 on 6 matching bases. CDR3 length: 15 residues. V was trimmed by 3 bases and J by 2 bases, leaving 15 bases between them. The germline gives CDR1 SGHNT, CDR2 YYREEE (reference sequence). The CDR3 sequence is CASSSGRGNAYEQYF. The CDR3 DNA sequence: TGTGCCAGCAGCTCCGGTAGGGGGAACGCCTACGAGCAGTACTTC. Looking up the rest from reference TRBV5-4 and TRBJ2-7 gives the full variable domain: ETGVTQSPTHLIKTRGQQVTLRCSSQSGHNTVSWYQQALGQGPQFIFQYYREEENGRGNFPPRFSGLQFPNYSSELNVNALELDDSALYLCASSSGRGNAYEQYFGPGTRLTVT.

V usage is TRBV10-2 and J usage is TRBJ2-6, with 12 bases fitting TRBD1. V dropped 4 bases and J dropped 0; count of bases not matched to a gene: 7. The CDR3 loop spans 19 amino acids. CDR1 and CDR2 from the germline V gene are WSHSY and SAAADI. The CDR3 reads CASSGSGTGGFSGANVLTF. CDR3 DNA: TGCGCCAGCAGTGGCTCCGGGACAGGGGGCTTCTCTGGGGCCAACGTCCTGACTTTC.

The chain carries TRBV5-3 and TRBJ1-1, with 7 nucleotides matching TRBD1. TRBV5-3 is an ORF, and what it does is uncertain. This CDR3 comprises 15 residues. Trimming took 4 bases from V and 0 from J; bases not matched to a gene: 6. For the CDR3, the DNA is TGTGCCAGAAGCATAAACAGGGGATTGAACACTGAAGCTTTCTTT. Protein product: CARSINRGLNTEAFF.

The V and J genes are TRBV10-1 and TRBJ2-1; weak D call: TRBD2 (6 bases). Germline values: CDR1 WNHNN, CDR2 SYGVQD (reference sequence). V lost 0 bases to trimming and J lost 5 bases, with 8 bases between them. The CDR3 totals 14 residues. CDR3 bases: TGCGCCAGCAGTGAGTCGGGGGGAAACAATGAGCAGTTCTTC. Its protein is CASSESGGNNEQFF.

This clone was seen more than once but under ten times. The rearrangement links TRBV5-5 to TRBJ1-2; D not resolved. Trimming pared 0 bases from V and 0 bases from J, leaving 15 bases between. There are 17 residues in the CDR3. CDR1 is SGHKS and CDR2 is YYEKEE in the germline V gene (reference sequence). In nucleotides, the CDR3 is TGTGCCAGCAGCTTGGGAGGGTCTACCCCAGCTAACTATGGCTACACCTTC. It specifies CASSLGGSTPANYGYTF.

The gene calls are TRBV30 and TRBJ1-1; unclear D gene. Trimming left V 3 bases short and J 7 bases short, with 9 bases between. The CDR3 runs 11 residues. Germline V gene sequence: CDR1 GTSNPN, CDR2 SVGIG (reference sequence). As DNA, the CDR3 is TGTGCCTGGAGCCGTTCCTTTGAAGCTTTCTTT. As protein: CAWSRSFEAFF.

The genes are TRBV7-3 and TRBJ2-3, with 12 positions matching TRBD2. CDR3 length equals 16 residues. CDR1 is SGHTA, CDR2 FQGTGA, per germline. V gave up 5 bases and J gave up 0 bases; unmatched junction bases: 3. As DNA, the CDR3 is TGTGCCAGCAGCGTCCTAGCGGGGGGGAGCACAGATACGCAGTATTTT. Encoded protein: CASSVLAGGSTDTQYF.

This sequence joins TRBV7-2 and TRBJ1-1; tentatively, D is TRBD1 (6 bases). Germline CDR1 reads SGHTA; CDR2 reads FQGNSA. This CDR3 has 15 residues. Trimming took off 5 bases at V and 6 bases at J, with 19 bases between the two ends. The CDR3 DNA reads TGTGCCAGCAGCGTTAGGGGGATGTTTGGGGCTGAAGCTTTCTTT. Translation: CASSVRGMFGAEAFF.

In its sample, this clone was seen once. The chain recombines TRBV2 with TRBJ1-4; D is unclear. The germline V gene encodes CDR1 SNHLY and CDR2 FYNNEI. V lost 2 bases and J 8 bases, leaving 12 bases between the germline ends. This CDR3 contains 14 residues. The CDR3 sequence: CASSELAGPEKLFF. CDR3 in DNA: TGTGCCAGCAGTGAACTGGCAGGTCCCGAAAAACTGTTTTTT. Full variable domain (missing parts from reference TRBV2 and TRBJ1-4): EPEVTQTPSHQVTQMGQEVILRCVPISNHLYFYWYRQILGQKVEFLVSFYNNEISEKSEIFDDQFSVERPDGSNFTLKIRSTKLEDSAMYFCASSELAGPEKLFFGSGTQLSVL.

This clone was seen a single time. The chain has TRBV4-3 and TRBJ1-2; a possible D gene is TRBD1 (5 bases). Germline CDR1 LGHNA, CDR2 YSLEER. Trimming stripped 3 bases from V and 1 base from J, with 12 bases between. The CDR3 totals 15 residues. The DNA for the CDR3 is TGCGCCAGCAGCCAGAACCCGACAGTTAACTATGGCTACACCTTC. It yields the protein CASSQNPTVNYGYTF.

The rearrangement uses TRBV9 and TRBJ2-3, with D maybe TRBD2 (5 bases). CDR3 length: 15 amino acids. Germline V gene lookup returns CDR1 SGDLS and CDR2 YYNGEE. The ends were cut back, 4 bases at V and 4 bases at J, with 16 bases in the middle. CDR3 amino acids: CASSIEGFYADTQYF. CDR3 sequence (DNA): TGTGCCAGCAGCATCGAGGGTTTTTACGCAGATACGCAGTATTTT.

This chain connects TRBV4-1 to TRBJ1-4; 7 bases align to TRBD1. From germline, CDR1 is MGHRA and CDR2 YSYEKL. V shed 8 bases, J shed 4 bases, and the junction held 10 bases outside the gene matches. This CDR3 is 15 amino acids long. CDR3: CASGLRTGLNEKLFF. CDR3 DNA sequence: TGCGCCAGCGGCCTTAGGACAGGACTTAATGAAAAACTGTTTTTT.

The rearrangement links TRBV9 to TRBJ2-7; 11 bases match TRBD2. Germline lookup yields CDR1 SGDLS and CDR2 YYNGEE. With 1 base clipped from V and 3 bases from J, the junction kept 12 bases outside the gene matches. The CDR3 sequence is 18 residues long. CDR3 sequence (DNA): TGTGCCAGCAGCGTACGAGCTAGCGGGGGGCGATGGAACTACGAGCAGTACTTC. It is translated as CASSVRASGGRWNYEQYF.